This is a list of T cell receptor beta chains from one sample in a study of T cells in Graves' hyperthyroidism and ophthalmopathy. Each CDR3 protein is one row after TCRdb ran MiXCR on the multiplex PCR reads. Of 500,000 to 800,000 distinct CDR3 sequences detected, about 14% appear once; the ten largest clones hold approximately 12%. Sequencing was carried out using blood. The receptors were gathered from a woman aged 50 to 65 with Graves' ophthalmopathy. The CDR3 runs from the conserved cysteine through the conserved F or W. Each record gives: J gene, clone size, V gene, D gene, CDR3 DNA, CDR3 protein. The D gene is left open where the match is weak. Rows may omit the clone size; those that give it use once, few, many or a size class.

TRBJ2-5,many,TRBV20-1,TRBD2,TGCAGTGCTAGAGATGGGTCGGGAGGAGGGGAGACCCAGTACTTC,CSARDGSGGGETQYF
TRBJ1-2,.,TRBV12-3/TRBV12-4,.,TGTGCCAGCGGGGCCGGACTCGGCAATGGCTACACCTTC,CASGAGLGNGYTF
TRBJ2-5,many,TRBV2,TRBD2,TGTGCCAGCAGTTGGACTGTTTCGGGAGGAGAGACCCAGTACTTC,CASSWTVSGGETQYF
TRBJ1-4,.,TRBV19,.,TGTGCCAGTAGTATCGTACACGGTCCAGAAAAACTGTTTTTT,CASSIVHGPEKLFF
TRBJ2-7,many,TRBV3-1,TRBD1,TGTGCCAGCAGCCGAATGGGACTGGACAGGGGGGATGTCGAGCAGTACTTC,CASSRMGLDRGDVEQYF
TRBJ1-1,many,TRBV7-3,TRBD1,TGTGCCAGCAGCCCAAACAGGGGGACTGAAGCTTTCTTT,CASSPNRGTEAFF
TRBJ2-2,few,TRBV19,TRBD1,TGTGCCAGTAGTATGCCGACAGGGACCGGGGAGCTGTTTTTT,CASSMPTGTGELFF
TRBJ2-3,many,TRBV7-6,TRBD2,TGTGCCAGCAGCTTAGCGCCTAGCGGGATTACAGATACGCAGTATTTT,CASSLAPSGITDTQYF
TRBJ2-7,.,TRBV6-2/TRBV6-3,.,TGTGCCAGCAGTTATCAGGGATACGGGCAGTACTTC,CASSYQGYGQYF
TRBJ2-7,many,TRBV6-1,.,TGTGCCAGCAGTCCCGGACACGGACCTAACGAGCAGTACTTC,CASSPGHGPNEQYF
TRBJ2-5,.,TRBV4-1,.,TGCGCCAGCAGCCAAGATTCCGGGAGTGATCAACGGGAGACCCAGTACTTC,CASSQDSGSDQRETQYF
TRBJ1-1,.,TRBV28,.,TGTGCCAGTAAAATGGGGGTAAGGGCTGAAGCTTTCTTT,CASKMGVRAEAFF
TRBJ2-7,many,TRBV11-2,.,TGTGCCAGCAGCTTAGTCTTAGCTTACGAGCAGTACTTC,CASSLVLAYEQYF
TRBJ2-5,many,TRBV20-1,.,TGCAGTGCTAGAGACCAGGGGGGCCAAGAGACCCAGTACTTC,CSARDQGGQETQYF
TRBJ2-7,many,TRBV20-1,TRBD2,TGCAGTGCTAGAGAAGGCGGGAGGGCATACGAGCAGTACTTC,CSAREGGRAYEQYF
TRBJ1-5,many,TRBV28,.,TGTGCCAGCAGTTTATTACAGCTAAATCAGCCCCAGCATTTT,CASSLLQLNQPQHF
TRBJ2-1,many,TRBV20-1,.,TGCAGTGCACATCCGGGACTTAGCTCCTACAATGAGCAGTTCTTC,CSAHPGLSSYNEQFF
TRBJ1-1,many,TRBV20-1,.,TGCAGTGCTAGCGGGACGGATCTCCTTAGGAACACTGAAGCTTTCTTT,CSASGTDLLRNTEAFF
TRBJ2-3,.,TRBV6-1,.,TGTGCCAGCACTGAAAGGGGGGGAATTTTCACAGATACGCAGTATTTT,CASTERGGIFTDTQYF
TRBJ2-3,many,TRBV18,.,TGTGCCAGCTCACCATTTCGACAGATCAACACAGATACGCAGTATTTT,CASSPFRQINTDTQYF
TRBJ2-2,many,TRBV11-2,.,TGTGCCAGCAGCTTATTGGGTGGAGTTTCCGGGGAGCTGTTTTTT,CASSLLGGVSGELFF
TRBJ1-1,many,TRBV6-2/TRBV6-3,.,TGTGCCAGCAGTTATCGCGCAGGGATCTCCACTGAAGCTTTCTTT,CASSYRAGISTEAFF
TRBJ2-1,many,TRBV7-8,TRBD2,TGTGCCAGCAGCTTAATCGGTAGCGGGAGGGCAGTCAATGAGCAGTTCTTC,CASSLIGSGRAVNEQFF
TRBJ1-1,many,TRBV28,.,TGTGCCAGCACATACAGGAGGAACACTGAAGCTTTCTTT,CASTYRRNTEAFF
TRBJ1-5,few,TRBV28,TRBD1,TGTGCCGGCGGGACAGTACATAGCAATCAGCCCCAGCATTTT,CAGGTVHSNQPQHF
TRBJ2-1,many,TRBV5-1,.,TGCGCCAGCTCTCGGCCGGACCCGAGCTCCTACAATGAGCAGTTCTTC,CASSRPDPSSYNEQFF
TRBJ1-2,.,TRBV10-3,.,TGTGCCATCAGGAGCGACTATGGCTACACCTTC,CAIRSDYGYTF
TRBJ1-3,many,TRBV28,.,TGTGCCAGCAGGATAGCGAACACCATATATTTT,CASRIANTIYF
TRBJ2-5,few,TRBV5-4,.,TGTGCCAGCAGCTTCTCGAGGTACCAAGAGACCCAGTACTTC,CASSFSRYQETQYF
TRBJ2-1,many,TRBV5-1,TRBD2,TGCGCCAGCAGTCCCAGCCCGGGACTAGCATACAATGAGCAGTTCTTC,CASSPSPGLAYNEQFF
TRBJ1-1,few,TRBV5-1,.,TGCGCCAGCAGCTTGGAACCGAGTACTGAAGCTTTCTTT,CASSLEPSTEAFF
TRBJ2-4,few,TRBV18,TRBD1,TGTGCCAGCTCACCACCGAGGGGGCCTGGTAAAAGGTTACTAGCCAAAAACATTCAGTACTTC,CASSPPRGPGKRLLAKNIQYF
TRBJ1-3,few,TRBV27,.,TGTGCCAGCAGTTTATCGGCTTATGGAAACACCATATATTTT,CASSLSAYGNTIYF
TRBJ2-3,many,TRBV10-3,.,TGTGCCATCAGTGAATGGGGAGGTAGCACAGATACGCAGTATTTT,CAISEWGGSTDTQYF
TRBJ2-1,few,TRBV14,.,TGTGCCAGCAGCCAAGTAATTGAGGGGGGGCAGTTCTTC,CASSQVIEGGQFF
TRBJ2-7,few,TRBV6-5,.,TGTGCCAGCAGTTACCTCGACAGGCCGTCTCGAGAGCAGTACTTC,CASSYLDRPSREQYF
TRBJ2-5,many,TRBV28,.,TGTGCCAGCAGTACCACAGCTATACAGTACTTC,CASSTTAIQYF
TRBJ1-5,.,TRBV28,TRBD1,TGTGCCAGCAGTTTACCCGGGACAGGGGGATTTTATCAGCCCCAGCATTTT,CASSLPGTGGFYQPQHF
TRBJ2-3,few,TRBV5-4,.,TGTGCCAGCAGCTTGGACAGGTTCTCAGATACGCAGTATTTT,CASSLDRFSDTQYF
TRBJ2-7,.,TRBV4-1,TRBD2,TGCGCCAGCAGCCAATTTGGGACTAGCGGGAGCTACGAGCAGTACTTC,CASSQFGTSGSYEQYF
TRBJ2-1,many,TRBV12-3/TRBV12-4,.,TGTGCCAGCACCGGGGACCCTTCCTACAATGAGCAGTTCTTC,CASTGDPSYNEQFF